The 21 T cell receptor beta chains below were found in one sample sequenced in a study of molecular identifiers for immune sequencing clone quantification. TCRdb re-analysed the PCR reads in MiXCR, keeping a single row per CDR3 protein. The data contain approximately 97,000 distinct CDR3 sequences, more than 20% of them singletons. Sequencing input: naive CD8+ T cells from blood, with Jurkat cell RNA spiked in. Subset indicated: FACS-sorted CD8+CD4-CCR7+CD45RA+ naive T cells. Source of these receptors: a human donor in good health. Some libraries in this study had Jurkat cell RNA spiked in.

This clonotype was seen repeatedly, ten times or more. The chain carries TRBV25-1 and TRBJ2-2; D is ambiguous. Trimming cost V 5 bases and J 7 bases, with 8 bases left between them. The CDR3 extends over 12 amino acids. From germline, CDR1 is MGHDK and CDR2 SYGVNS. CDR3 in amino acids: CASSLPHGELFF. The CDR3 coding sequence is TGTGCCAGCAGTCTCCCCCACGGGGAGCTGTTTTTT.

This clonotype was found many times. This chain joins TRBV9 and TRBJ2-2; D is ambiguous. The CDR3 totals 14 residues. Germline loops: CDR1 SGDLS, CDR2 YYNGEE. V was pared by 3 bases and J by 2 bases, with 8 bases between. In nucleotides, the CDR3 is TGTGCCAGCAGCGGAGCCCCAAACACCGGGGAGCTGTTTTTT. Translation: CASSGAPNTGELFF.

This clonotype was seen many times. The CDR3 loop is CASRVGQGPKEQYF. DNA for the CDR3: TGTGCCAGCAGAGTCGGACAGGGCCCTAAAGAGCAGTACTTC. This chain connects TRBV27 to TRBJ2-7; the match to TRBD1 covers 8 bases. The trim removed 6 bases at V and 7 bases at J, leaving 11 bases unmatched. CDR1 is MNHEY and CDR2 is SMNVEV in the germline V gene (reference sequence). The CDR3 covers 14 residues.

About this clonotype itself: The junction differs from germline at one of its ends, possibly a read error. The chain couples TRBV4-1 to TRBJ2-1; TRBD2 is a possible D gene (6 bases). The CDR3 is 16 residues long. Germline values: CDR1 MGHRA, CDR2 YSYEKL. The CDR3 protein is CASSQEGLPSYNEKFF. CDR3 bases: TGCGCCAGCAGCCAAGAGGGACTCCCTTCCTACAATGAGAAGTTCTTC.

There are many counts of this clonotype. The J gene is TRBJ2-3, the V gene TRBV18; D ambiguous. The CDR3 has 12 amino acids. V shed 0 bases and J shed 4 bases, with 2 bases lying between them. Germline lookup yields CDR1 KGHSH and CDR2 LQKENI. This CDR3 is CASSPPADTQYF. Written as DNA, the CDR3 is TGTGCCAGCTCACCACCGGCAGATACGCAGTATTTT.

This clonotype was seen at least ten times. This chain joins TRBV7-2 and TRBJ2-2; a weak D match, TRBD2 (5 bases). The germline V and J ends were trimmed by 5 bases and 4 bases, with 14 bases remaining between them. The length of the CDR3 is 15 residues. Germline lookup yields CDR1 SGHTA and CDR2 FQGNSA. The CDR3 reads CASSREATATGELFF. CDR3 DNA sequence: TGTGCCAGCAGCCGGGAAGCGACGGCCACCGGGGAGCTGTTTTTT. Drawing the rest from reference TRBV7-2 and TRBJ2-2, the complete variable domain is GAGVSQSPSNKVTEKGKDVELRCDPISGHTALYWYRQSLGQGLEFLIYFQGNSAPDKSGLPSDRFSAERTGGSVSTLTIQRTQQEDSAVYLCASSREATATGELFFGEGSRLTVL.

About this clonotype itself: This may arise from a read error, as a much more abundant clone is one base away. The conserved phenylalanine or tryptophan normally closing the CDR3 is absent here, so this likely arose from a read error. This sequence joins TRBV12-3 or TRBV12-4 and TRBJ2-7, with TRBD1 as a possible D gene (5 bases). This CDR3 is built from 14 residues. V gave up 2 bases and J gave up 0 bases, with 8 bases separating them. CDR3 sequence: CASSLSDSSYEQYL. As DNA, the CDR3 is TGTGCCAGCAGTTTATCCGACAGCTCCTACGAGCAGTACCTC.

This clonotype was seen repeatedly, ten times or more. The genes are TRBV4-1 and TRBJ2-7; D might be TRBD1 or TRBD2, each matching 5 bases. CDR3 length: 16 amino acids. The V end was cut by 2 bases, the J end by 7 bases, with 21 bases between. Per germline, CDR1 MGHRA and CDR2 YSYEKL. CDR3 amino acids: CASSQPGQGLSREQYF. In nucleotides, the CDR3 is TGCGCCAGCAGCCAACCGGGGCAGGGCCTTTCGAGGGAGCAGTACTTC.

This sequence joins TRBV4-1 and TRBJ1-1, with a possible D match to TRBD1 (6 bases). The CDR3 totals 17 residues. Germline-derived CDR1 and CDR2 are MGHRA and YSYEKL. The V and J ends lost 0 bases and 2 bases respectively, with 16 bases between them. The CDR3 loop reads CASSQDLRGGLNTEAFF. DNA for the CDR3: TGCGCCAGCAGCCAAGATCTCCGGGGGGGGCTAAACACTGAAGCTTTCTTT.

This clonotype appeared many times. The chain combines TRBV29-1 with TRBJ2-3, with 9 bases lining up with TRBD1. CDR3 length equals 14 residues. The V gene end was trimmed by 1 base and the J gene end by 2 bases; junction bases not matched to a gene: 1. The germline gives CDR1 SQVTM, CDR2 ANQGSEA. For the CDR3, the DNA is TGCAGCGTTGAAGGGACAGGGGTCACAGATACGCAGTATTTT. Protein sequence: CSVEGTGVTDTQYF.

As for this clonotype: A read error may produce the germline difference seen at one junction end. The chain recombines TRBV5-1 with TRBJ2-7; the match to TRBD2 covers 9 bases. The CDR3 spans 20 residues. CDR1 SGHRS and CDR2 YFSETQ come from the germline V gene. In nucleotides, the CDR3 is TGCGCCAGCAGCTTGGCCGTATCTAGCGGGGCTGAAATAGCAACCTACGAGCAGTGCTTC. Translated: CASSLAVSSGAEIATYEQCF.

Details on this clonotype: With a much larger clone just one base away, this may be a read error. This chain joins TRBV12-3 or TRBV12-4 and TRBJ2-5, with D unresolved. This CDR3 has 15 amino acids. Deletions cut 6 bases from V and 4 bases from J, with 18 bases between. In DNA form, the CDR3 reads TGTGCCAGCAGATTCGCGACACCGTACCGAGAGACCCAGTACTTC. This translates into CASRFATPYRETQYF.

Many counts were recorded for this clonotype. The chain joins TRBV20-1 to TRBJ2-3, with TRBD2 identical over 7 bases. The CDR3 contains 15 residues. J gave up 0 bases and V 3 bases, and 6 bases lay outside the gene matches. The germline CDR1 and CDR2 sequences are DFQATT and SNEGSKA (reference sequence). The CDR3 sequence: CSARGTMTSTDTQYF. The CDR3 DNA sequence: TGCAGTGCTAGGGGGACTATGACTAGCACAGATACGCAGTATTTT.

As to this clonotype: This may stem from a read error, because a much larger clone lies one nucleotide away. The chain employs TRBV3-1 and TRBJ2-2; possibly TRBD2 for D (5 bases). Trimming left V 1 base short and J 6 bases short, with 15 bases between. The CDR3 is 16 amino acids. The germline V gene encodes CDR1 LGHDT and CDR2 YNNKEL (reference sequence). As DNA, the CDR3 is TGTGCCAGCAGCCAAGTAGTCGGGAAAGACGCCGGGGAGCTGTTTTTT. It specifies CASSQVVGKDAGELFF.

The V and J genes are TRBV4-1 and TRBJ2-5; a possible D gene is TRBD1 (6 bases). Germline V lookup: CDR1 MGHRA, CDR2 YSYEKL. The CDR3 is 16 residues long. Trimming took 3 bases from V and 4 from J, leaving 18 bases between them. CDR3 sequence (DNA): TGCGCCAGCAGCCAGGAACAGGGAGTCCGCGGAGAGACCCAGTACTTC. Amino acids: CASSQEQGVRGETQYF.

This clonotype was seen repeatedly, ten times or more. The chain combines TRBV28 with TRBJ2-7; D could derive from TRBD1 or TRBD2 (5 bases each). In germline, CDR1 is MDHEN, CDR2 SYDVKM. The CDR3 loop spans 14 amino acids. Trimming left V 8 bases short and J 2 bases short, with 16 bases between. CDR3 in DNA: TGTGCCAGCGGGCAGACGGGGACGGCCTACGAGCAGTACTTC. This sequence encodes CASGQTGTAYEQYF.

The chain's CDR3 is CASSIGGGEQYF. CDR3 in DNA: TGTGCCAGTAGTATCGGAGGGGGCGAGCAGTACTTC. V usage is TRBV19 and J usage is TRBJ2-7; either TRBD1 or TRBD2 may supply D (6 bases each). CDR3 size: 12 residues. CDR1 is LNHDA and CDR2 is SQIVND in the germline V gene (reference sequence). V was shortened by 3 bases and J by 6 bases, with 9 bases between the two germline ends.

The table lists this clonotype with a few counts. A much larger clone differs by one base, so this may be a read error. The chain recombines TRBV11-2 with TRBJ2-7; 8 bases match TRBD2. The CDR3 contains 14 residues. CDR1 and CDR2 from the germline V gene are SGHAT and FQNNGV. CDR3 coding DNA: TGTGTCAGCAGCTCAGCGGGGGTAGACTACGAGCAGTACTTC. Amino acids: CVSSSAGVDYEQYF.

This clonotype was seen many times. This chain links TRBV7-2 with TRBJ2-3; a possible D gene is TRBD2 (5 bases). V was shortened by 9 bases and J by 5 bases, with 21 bases between the two germline ends. The germline gives CDR1 SGHTA, CDR2 FQGNSA. This CDR3 comprises 15 residues. In DNA, the CDR3 is TGTGCCAGGGGTGGAGCGGCGACGATTGAAGATACGCAGTATTTT. It translates to CARGGAATIEDTQYF.

On this clonotype: Just one base apart from a much larger clone, this may be a read error. This chain connects TRBV7-2 to TRBJ2-7, with D perhaps matching TRBD2 (6 bases). In germline, CDR1 is SGHTA, CDR2 FQGNSA. The CDR3 runs to 15 residues. In DNA, the CDR3 is TGTGCCAGCAGCACCCCGACTAGTTTCGTTCACGAGCAGAACTTC. Protein sequence: CASSTPTSFVHEQNF.

The sample holds many counts of this clonotype. This chain links TRBV5-4 with TRBJ2-3; TRBD2 matches 8 bases. The CDR3 extends over 15 amino acids. The germline gives CDR1 SGHNT, CDR2 YYREEE (reference sequence). V shed 4 bases and J 0 bases; nucleotides not matched to a gene: 4. CDR3 sequence: CASSPGGDSTDTQYF. For the CDR3, the DNA is TGTGCCAGCAGCCCCGGGGGGGACAGCACAGATACGCAGTATTTT.